This is a list of T cell receptor beta chains from one sample in a study of a mutant IDH1 vaccine in newly diagnosed glioma. These receptors' antigens are unknown. TCRdb's table, derived via immunoSEQ multiplex PCR, lists solely in-frame clones and lacks some. The sample holds more than 40,000 clones, about 77% seen once. The sequencing here drew on PBMCs, taken from a glioma patient whose treatment included an IDH1 peptide vaccine. The origin of the receptors is a woman aged 40 to 50 with glioma. Both conserved end residues are part of each CDR3. Clone size is given for some rows only: seen once, a few or many times, or a class if the clone is expanded.

j_call: TRBJ1-1; clone_size: -; v_call: TRBV27; cdr3_aa: CASSPQEGRAFF
j_call: TRBJ2-3; clone_size: -; v_call: TRBV18; cdr3_aa: CASSPLAGGLTDTQYF
j_call: TRBJ1-2; clone_size: -; v_call: TRBV5-1; cdr3_aa: CASSTTTGNYGYTF
j_call: TRBJ2-2; clone_size: -; v_call: TRBV7-9; cdr3_aa: CASRNTANTGELFF
j_call: TRBJ2-1; clone_size: -; v_call: TRBV15; cdr3_aa: CATSRALLGNEQFF
j_call: TRBJ1-2; clone_size: few; v_call: TRBV2; cdr3_aa: CASRGTLAYGYTF
j_call: TRBJ1-2; clone_size: -; v_call: TRBV5-6; cdr3_aa: CASSWGSTPNYGYTF
j_call: TRBJ1-5; clone_size: few; v_call: TRBV10-3; cdr3_aa: CAISESASNQPQHF
j_call: TRBJ1-1; clone_size: -; v_call: TRBV6-5; cdr3_aa: CASSYSHGQGEAFF
j_call: TRBJ1-2; clone_size: -; v_call: TRBV5-4; cdr3_aa: CASSFEGENGYTF
j_call: TRBJ1-5; clone_size: -; v_call: TRBV5-1; cdr3_aa: CASSVDSYSNQPQHF
j_call: TRBJ1-3; clone_size: once; v_call: TRBV5-1; cdr3_aa: CASKQGSGNTIYF
j_call: TRBJ1-4; clone_size: few; v_call: TRBV29-1; cdr3_aa: CSVDEGGSEKLFF
j_call: TRBJ1-5; clone_size: -; v_call: TRBV5-1; cdr3_aa: CARSIRRSNQPQHF